The present entry profiles one T cell receptor (beta chain) with its context. This entry belongs to a study of Ad26.COV2.S vaccination and SARS-CoV-2 variants. Germline lookup yields CDR1 SGDLS and CDR2 YYNGEE. The CDR3 has 18 residues. V trimming: 0 bases; J trimming: 4 bases; junction bases outside the gene matches: 12. Using immunoSEQ multiplex PCR, the repertoire was profiled, and TCRdb retains in-frame clones only, with some absent. This table holds around 500,000 clones, roughly nine tenths found once. The sample's treatment: roughly 19 received Ad26.COV2.S at low or high dose, single or two shots; roughly 5 received placebo; per-sample allocation not given. At day 63 after the first vaccine or placebo injection, samples were drawn.

The clonotype originates from a person aged 18 to 59 who received the Ad26.COV2.S COVID-19 vaccine or a placebo. Sample: peripheral blood, taken in a trial of Ad26.COV2.S vaccine versus placebo. The V call is TRBV9, the J call TRBJ2-1, with TRBD2 matching over 8 bases. The CDR3 here is CASSVDGRALSLYNEQFF. The CDR3 DNA reads as TGTGCCAGCAGCGTAGACGGGAGGGCCCTCTCCCTTTACAATGAGCAGTTCTTC.